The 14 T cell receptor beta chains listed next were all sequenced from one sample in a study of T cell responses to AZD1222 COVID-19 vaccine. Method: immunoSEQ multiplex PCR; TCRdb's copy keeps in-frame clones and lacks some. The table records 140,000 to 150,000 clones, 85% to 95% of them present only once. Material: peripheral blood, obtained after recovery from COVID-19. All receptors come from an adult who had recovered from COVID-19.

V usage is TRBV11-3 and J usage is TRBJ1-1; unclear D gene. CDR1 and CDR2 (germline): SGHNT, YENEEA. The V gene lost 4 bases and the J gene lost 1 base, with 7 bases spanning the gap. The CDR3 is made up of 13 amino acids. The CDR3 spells CASSSDRNTEAFF. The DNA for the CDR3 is TGTGCCAGCAGCTCGGATAGGAACACTGAAGCTTTCTTT.

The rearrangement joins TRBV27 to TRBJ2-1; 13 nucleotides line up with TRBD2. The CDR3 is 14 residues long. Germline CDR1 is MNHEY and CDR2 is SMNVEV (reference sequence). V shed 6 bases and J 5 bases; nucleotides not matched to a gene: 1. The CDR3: CASRGLAGNNEQFF. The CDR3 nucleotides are TGTGCCAGCAGGGGACTAGCGGGGAACAATGAGCAGTTCTTC.

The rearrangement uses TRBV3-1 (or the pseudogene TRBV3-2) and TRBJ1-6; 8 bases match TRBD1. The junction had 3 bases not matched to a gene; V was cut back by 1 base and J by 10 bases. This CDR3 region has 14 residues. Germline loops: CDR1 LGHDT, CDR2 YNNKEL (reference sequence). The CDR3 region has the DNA TGTGCCAGCAGCCAAGGGACAGGGCGGTCACCCCTCCACTTT. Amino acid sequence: CASSQGTGRSPLHF.

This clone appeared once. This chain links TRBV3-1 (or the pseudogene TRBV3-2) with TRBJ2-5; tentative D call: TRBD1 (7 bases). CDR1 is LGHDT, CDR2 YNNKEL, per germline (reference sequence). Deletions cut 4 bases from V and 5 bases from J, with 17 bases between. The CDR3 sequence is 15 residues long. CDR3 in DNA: TGTGCCAGCAGCCCCGGGGGCGACAGGGTTGAGACCCAGTACTTC. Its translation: CASSPGGDRVETQYF.

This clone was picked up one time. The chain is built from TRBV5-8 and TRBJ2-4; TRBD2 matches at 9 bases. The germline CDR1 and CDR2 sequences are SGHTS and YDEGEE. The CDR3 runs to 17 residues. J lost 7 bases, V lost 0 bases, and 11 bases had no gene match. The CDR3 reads CASSLVPAGGPGNIQYF. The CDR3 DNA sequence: TGTGCCAGCAGCTTGGTCCCCGCGGGAGGGCCGGGGAACATTCAGTACTTC.

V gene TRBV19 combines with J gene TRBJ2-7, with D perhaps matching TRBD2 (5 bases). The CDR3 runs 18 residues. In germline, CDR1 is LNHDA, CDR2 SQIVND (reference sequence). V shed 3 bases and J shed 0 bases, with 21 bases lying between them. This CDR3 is CASSIEGHNRVGSYEQYF. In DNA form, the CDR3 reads TGTGCCAGTAGTATTGAGGGCCACAACCGAGTGGGCTCCTACGAGCAGTACTTC.

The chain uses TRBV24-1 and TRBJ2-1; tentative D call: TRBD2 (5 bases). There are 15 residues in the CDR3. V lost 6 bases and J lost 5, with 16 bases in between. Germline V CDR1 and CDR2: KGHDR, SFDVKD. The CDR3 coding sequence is TGTGCCACCAGTTCGCGTGAGGACTTAGACAATGAGCAGTTCTTC. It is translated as CATSSREDLDNEQFF.

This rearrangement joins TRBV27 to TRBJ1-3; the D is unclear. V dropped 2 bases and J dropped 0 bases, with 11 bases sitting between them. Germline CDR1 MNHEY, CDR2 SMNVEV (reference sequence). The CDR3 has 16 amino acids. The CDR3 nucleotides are TGTGCCAGCAGTTTAGGGCACCCGTCCTCTGGAAACACCATATATTTT. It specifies CASSLGHPSSGNTIYF.

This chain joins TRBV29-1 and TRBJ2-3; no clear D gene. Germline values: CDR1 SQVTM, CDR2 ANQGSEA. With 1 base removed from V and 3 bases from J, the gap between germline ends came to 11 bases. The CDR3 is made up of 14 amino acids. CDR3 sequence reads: CSVEGPVGTDTQYF. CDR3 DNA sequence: TGCAGCGTTGAAGGGCCTGTGGGGACAGATACGCAGTATTTT.

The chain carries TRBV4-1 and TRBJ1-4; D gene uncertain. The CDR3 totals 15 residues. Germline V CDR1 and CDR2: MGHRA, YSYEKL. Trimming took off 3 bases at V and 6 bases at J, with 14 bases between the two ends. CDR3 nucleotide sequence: TGCGCCAGCAGCCAGCGCGGGGTGGGGTATGAAAAACTGTTTTTT. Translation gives CASSQRGVGYEKLFF.

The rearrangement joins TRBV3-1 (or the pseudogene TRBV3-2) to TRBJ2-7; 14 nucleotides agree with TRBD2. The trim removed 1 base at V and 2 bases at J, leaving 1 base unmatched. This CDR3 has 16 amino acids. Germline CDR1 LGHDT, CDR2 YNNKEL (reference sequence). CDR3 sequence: CASSQGLAGGPYEQYF. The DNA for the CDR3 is TGTGCCAGCAGCCAAGGACTAGCGGGAGGGCCCTACGAGCAGTACTTC.

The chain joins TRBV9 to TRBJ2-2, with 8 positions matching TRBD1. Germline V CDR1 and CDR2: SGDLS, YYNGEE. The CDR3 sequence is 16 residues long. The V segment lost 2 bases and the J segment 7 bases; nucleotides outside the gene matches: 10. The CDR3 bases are TGTGCCAGCAGCGTCTACCCCAGGGGGCGAGGCGGGGAGCTGTTTTTT. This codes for CASSVYPRGRGGELFF.

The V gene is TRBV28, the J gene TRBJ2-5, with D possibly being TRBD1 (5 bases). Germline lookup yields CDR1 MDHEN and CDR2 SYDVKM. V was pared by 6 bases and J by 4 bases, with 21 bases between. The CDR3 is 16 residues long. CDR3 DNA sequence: TGTGCCAGCAGGCCGACCCAGGGCAGTTTTGGAGAGACCCAGTACTTC. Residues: CASRPTQGSFGETQYF.

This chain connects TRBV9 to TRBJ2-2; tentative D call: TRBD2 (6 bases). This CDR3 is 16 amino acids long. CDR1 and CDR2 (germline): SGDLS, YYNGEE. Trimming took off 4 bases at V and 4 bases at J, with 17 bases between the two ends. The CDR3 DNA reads TGTGCCAGCAGCCAAAGCGGGTCTGGGCGCACCGGGGAGCTGTTTTTT. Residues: CASSQSGSGRTGELFF.